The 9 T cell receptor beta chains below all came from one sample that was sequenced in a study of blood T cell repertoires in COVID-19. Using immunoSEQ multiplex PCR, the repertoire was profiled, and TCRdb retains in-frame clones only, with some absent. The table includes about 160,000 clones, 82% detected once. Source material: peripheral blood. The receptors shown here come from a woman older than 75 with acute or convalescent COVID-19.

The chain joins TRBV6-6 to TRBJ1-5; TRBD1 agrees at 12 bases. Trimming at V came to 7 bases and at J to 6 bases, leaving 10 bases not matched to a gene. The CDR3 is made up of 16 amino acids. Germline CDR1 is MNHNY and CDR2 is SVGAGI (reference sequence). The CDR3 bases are TGTGCCAGCACCACGCCGGGACAGGGGGCCGGTCAGCCCCAGCATTTT. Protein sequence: CASTTPGQGAGQPQHF.

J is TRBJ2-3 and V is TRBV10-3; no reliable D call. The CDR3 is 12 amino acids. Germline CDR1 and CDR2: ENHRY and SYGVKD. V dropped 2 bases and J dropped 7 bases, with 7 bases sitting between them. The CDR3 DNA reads TGTGCCATCAGTGAGACCCAGAATACGCAGTATTTT. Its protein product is CAISETQNTQYF.

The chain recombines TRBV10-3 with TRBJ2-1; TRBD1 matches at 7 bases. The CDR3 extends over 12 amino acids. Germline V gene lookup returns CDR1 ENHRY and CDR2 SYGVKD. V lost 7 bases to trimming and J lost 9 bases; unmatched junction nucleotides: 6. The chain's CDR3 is CAITKTGAEQFF. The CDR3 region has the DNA TGTGCCATCACTAAAACAGGGGCTGAGCAGTTCTTC.

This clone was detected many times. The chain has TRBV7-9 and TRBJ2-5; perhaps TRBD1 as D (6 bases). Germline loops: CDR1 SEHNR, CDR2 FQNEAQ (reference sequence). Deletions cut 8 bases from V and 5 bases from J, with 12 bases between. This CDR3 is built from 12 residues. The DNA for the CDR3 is TGTGCCAGCGGACAGATCGAGGAGACCCAGTACTTC. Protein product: CASGQIEETQYF.

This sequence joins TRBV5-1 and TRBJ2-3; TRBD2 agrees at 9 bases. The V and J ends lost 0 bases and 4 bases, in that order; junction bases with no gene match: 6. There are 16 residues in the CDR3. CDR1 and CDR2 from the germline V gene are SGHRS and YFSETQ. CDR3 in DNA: TGCGCCAGCAGCTTGGCCCGCGGGAGGGACTCAGATACGCAGTATTTT. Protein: CASSLARGRDSDTQYF.

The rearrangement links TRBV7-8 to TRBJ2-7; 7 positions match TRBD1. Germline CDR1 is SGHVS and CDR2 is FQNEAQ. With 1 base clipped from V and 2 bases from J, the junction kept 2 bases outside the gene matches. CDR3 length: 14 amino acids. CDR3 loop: CASSLVQGAYEQYF. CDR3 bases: TGTGCCAGCAGCTTAGTGCAGGGGGCCTACGAGCAGTACTTC. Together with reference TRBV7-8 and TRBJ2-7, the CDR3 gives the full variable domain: GAGVSQSPRYKVAKRGQDVALRCDPISGHVSLFWYQQALGQGPEFLTYFQNEAQLDKSGLPSDRFFAERPEGSVSTLKIQRTQQEDSAVYLCASSLVQGAYEQYFGPGTRLTVT.

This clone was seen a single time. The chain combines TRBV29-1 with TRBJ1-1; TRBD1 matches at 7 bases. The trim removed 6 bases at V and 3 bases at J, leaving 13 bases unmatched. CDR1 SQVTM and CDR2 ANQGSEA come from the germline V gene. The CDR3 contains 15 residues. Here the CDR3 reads CSVAIPGTVHTEAFF. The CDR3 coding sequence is TGCAGCGTCGCGATCCCCGGGACAGTGCACACTGAAGCTTTCTTT. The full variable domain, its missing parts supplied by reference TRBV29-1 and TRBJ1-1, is SAVISQKPSRDICQRGTSLTIQCQVDSQVTMMFWYRQQPGQSLTLIATANQGSEATYESGFVIDKFPISRPNLTFSTLTVSNMSPEDSSIYLCSVAIPGTVHTEAFFGQGTRLTVV.

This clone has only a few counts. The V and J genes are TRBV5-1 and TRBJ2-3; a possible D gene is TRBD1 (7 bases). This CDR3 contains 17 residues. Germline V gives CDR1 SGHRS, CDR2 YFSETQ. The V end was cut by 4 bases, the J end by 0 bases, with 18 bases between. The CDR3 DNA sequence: TGCGCCAGCAGCGGAGGGGGCGTCCGGATTAGCACAGATACGCAGTATTTT. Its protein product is CASSGGGVRISTDTQYF.

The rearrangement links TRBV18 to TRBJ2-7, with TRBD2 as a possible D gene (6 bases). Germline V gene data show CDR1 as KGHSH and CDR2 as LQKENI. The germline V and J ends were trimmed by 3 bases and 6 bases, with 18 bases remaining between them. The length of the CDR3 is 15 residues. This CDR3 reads CASSPHQGGGVEQYF. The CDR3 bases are TGTGCCAGCTCACCGCATCAGGGAGGAGGGGTCGAGCAGTACTTC.